One sample yielded the 10 T cell receptor beta chains listed below, sequenced in a study of T cell repertoires in cytomegalovirus infection. TCRdb re-analysed the reads in MiXCR, keeping a single row per CDR3 protein. The sample has 250,000 to 300,000 distinct CDR3 sequences; roughly 13% are singletons. Sequenced sample: PBMCs. The receptors shown here come from a human donor in good health (CMV status not recorded). Some clones in this sample may be carry-over from other donors' samples.

This clonotype was seen a few times. J is TRBJ1-2 and V is TRBV7-9; unclear D gene. This CDR3 has 13 amino acids. Trimming shortened V by 0 bases and J by 7 bases, and 9 bases separated the two germline ends. Germline CDR1 and CDR2: SEHNR and FQNEAQ (reference sequence). The CDR3 loop is CASSLATDSGYTF. The DNA for the CDR3 is TGTGCCAGCAGCTTAGCCACAGATAGTGGCTACACCTTC.

The chain carries TRBV18 and TRBJ1-5; 8 bases line up with TRBD1. The CDR3 is made up of 15 amino acids. The V gene end was trimmed by 3 bases and the J gene end by 7 bases; junction bases not matched to a gene: 8. Germline-derived CDR1 and CDR2 are KGHSH and LQKENI. This CDR3 is CASSPSGQVRQPQHF. The CDR3 bases are TGTGCCAGCTCACCGTCGGGACAGGTCCGGCAGCCCCAGCATTTT.

In this sample, this clonotype turned up many times. The rearrangement joins TRBV27 to TRBJ1-5; 7 nucleotides match TRBD1. V gave up 5 bases and J gave up 2 bases; unmatched junction bases: 6. This CDR3 has 15 amino acids. In germline, CDR1 is MNHEY, CDR2 SMNVEV (reference sequence). CDR3 protein: CASSRQGLGNQPQHF. CDR3 sequence (DNA): TGTGCCAGCAGTCGACAGGGTTTGGGCAATCAGCCCCAGCATTTT.

This clonotype was counted many times. The rearrangement links TRBV28 to TRBJ1-5, with D hard to call. Looked up from germline, CDR1 is MDHEN and CDR2 is SYDVKM. This CDR3 has 16 amino acids. V lost 2 bases to trimming and J lost 2 bases, with 13 bases between them. Here the CDR3 reads CASSLRSGFRNQPQHF. The CDR3, as DNA: TGTGCCAGCAGTTTAAGATCGGGGTTTCGCAATCAGCCCCAGCATTTT.

The CDR3 nucleotides read TGTGCCAGCAGCGTAGCCGGTAGTTTAAGGAATGAGCAGTTCTTC. Amino acid sequence: CASSVAGSLRNEQFF. This rearrangement joins TRBV9 to TRBJ2-1; the D is unclear. Trimming took 0 bases from V and 7 from J, leaving 14 bases between them. Germline V gives CDR1 SGDLS, CDR2 YYNGEE. This CDR3 region has 15 residues. The full variable domain, in which reference TRBV9 and TRBJ2-1 provide the parts outside the CDR3, is DSGVTQTPKHLITATGQRVTLRCSPRSGDLSVYWYQQSLDQGLQFLIQYYNGEERAKGNILERFSAQQFPDLHSELNLSSLELGDSALYFCASSVAGSLRNEQFFGPGTRLTVL.

At least ten counts were recorded for this clonotype. This chain joins TRBV7-2 and TRBJ2-7; 9 nucleotides agree with TRBD1. The CDR3 is 14 residues long. Germline assignment: CDR1 SGHTA and CDR2 FQGNSA. Unmatched junction bases numbered 9, after V lost 6 bases and J lost 6 bases. The CDR3 DNA is TGTGCCAGCAGTTCCGGGACAGGGCTCCCCGAGCAGTACTTC. This gives the protein CASSSGTGLPEQYF.

This clonotype was recorded at least ten times. The chain links TRBV5-6 to TRBJ2-7; D unclear. V lost 1 base and J 5 bases, leaving 16 bases between the germline ends. Per the germline V gene, CDR1 is SGHDT and CDR2 is YYEEEE. The CDR3 loop spans 15 amino acids. The CDR3 region has the DNA TGTGCCAGCAGCTTGCCGAACACCGGACGCCACGAGCAGTACTTC. Protein sequence: CASSLPNTGRHEQYF.

This clonotype came up many times. The chain is built from TRBV7-2 and TRBJ2-3; D is unresolved. The CDR3 is 14 residues long. V lost 1 base and J lost 2, with 7 bases in between. Germline values: CDR1 SGHTA, CDR2 FQGNSA. CDR3 residues: CASSLEVPTDTQYF. The CDR3 DNA is TGTGCCAGCAGCTTAGAGGTTCCCACAGATACGCAGTATTTT.

The V gene is TRBV11-2, the J gene TRBJ2-1, with TRBD1 matching over 9 bases. The V segment lost 9 bases and the J segment 6 bases; nucleotides outside the gene matches: 12. CDR3 length: 15 residues. The germline V gene encodes CDR1 SGHAT and CDR2 FQNNGV. CDR3 bases: TGTGCCAGTTTACAGGGGGCAACTGCCCGCAATGAGCAGTTCTTC. Protein: CASLQGATARNEQFF. The full variable domain, completed using reference TRBV11-2 and TRBJ2-1, is EAGVAQSPRYKIIEKRQSVAFWCNPISGHATLYWYQQILGQGPKLLIQFQNNGVVDDSQLPKDRFSAERLKGVDSTLKIQPAKLEDSAVYLCASLQGATARNEQFFGPGTRLTVL.

There are many counts of this clonotype. The chain carries TRBV7-2 and TRBJ2-1; D is unclear. CDR3 size: 16 residues. V was pared by 1 base and J by 2 bases, with 12 bases between. CDR1 SGHTA and CDR2 FQGNSA come from the germline V gene. The CDR3 protein is CASSLVWNPPYNEQFF. CDR3 DNA: TGTGCCAGCAGCTTAGTGTGGAACCCGCCCTACAATGAGCAGTTCTTC. The entire variable domain, with the rest obtained from reference TRBV7-2 and TRBJ2-1, is as follows: GAGVSQSPSNKVTEKGKDVELRCDPISGHTALYWYRQSLGQGLEFLIYFQGNSAPDKSGLPSDRFSAERTGGSVSTLTIQRTQQEDSAVYLCASSLVWNPPYNEQFFGPGTRLTVL.